This T cell receptor beta chain is drawn from a study of identical twins. This clonotype has at least ten counts. This CDR3 contains 16 residues. Germline loops: CDR1 LNHNV, CDR2 YYDKDF (reference sequence). Unmatched junction bases numbered 6, after V lost 4 bases and J lost 3 bases. TCRdb recomputed calls from the 5' RACE reads with MiXCR, one row per CDR3 protein. Of 200,000 to 250,000 distinct CDR3 sequences in the sample, around 6.8% are singletons; the top ten hold 1.5% to 2.5%. The sample was also reused in another study, on yellow fever vaccine responses in identical twins.

The sequencing sample was made of memory (CD45RO+) T cells sorted from blood. The chain has TRBV15 and TRBJ2-1; 10 positions agree with TRBD2. The sequence came from a woman aged 18-29 years in good health. Here the CDR3 reads CATSTRTSGVYNEQFF. The CDR3 region has the DNA TGTGCCACCAGCACCCGGACTAGCGGAGTCTACAATGAGCAGTTCTTC.